A few counts support the clone carrying this T cell receptor (beta chain). A single record per CDR3 protein comes from TCRdb applying MiXCR to the 5' RACE reads. The sample has under 70,000 distinct CDR3 sequences, about 10% seen once. These data come from a study of T-cell memory formation after mild COVID-19. The V and J ends lost 5 bases and 2 bases, in that order; junction bases with no gene match: 4. The CDR3 is made up of 14 amino acids. Germline CDR1 reads SGHTA; CDR2 reads FQGNSA. The chain is built from TRBV7-2 and TRBJ2-5, with 8 bases fitting TRBD2. Sequencing input: PBMCs or a T cell subset sorted from them (not recorded which). The sequence was collected from a man aged 18 to 35 who had mild COVID-19 (a few samples of this study predate the infection). Cell type and time point are not known. The DNA of the CDR3 is TGTGCCAGCAGCCCTACTAGCGGACAAGAGACCCAGTACTTC. Translating it yields CASSPTSGQETQYF.